This T cell receptor beta chain comes out of a study of regulatory T cells in long-lasting Graves disease (dated by TCRdb to the early 2020s). About the investigation overall: Newly diagnosed Graves' disease patients had taken antithyroid drugs for less than 3 months. Persistent Graves' disease patients were compared with newly diagnosed Graves' disease patients by peripheral blood TCR sequencing and RNA sequencing. The study took place in China and was registered as a clinical trial. A total of roughly 35 samples were covered by TCR sequencing, comprising around 13 persistent and approximately 20 newly diagnosed Graves' disease patients. Overall study outcomes, separate from this receptor: Patients with persistent disease shared more public clonotypes (approximately 2,500) than newly diagnosed patients did (about 970). As a limitation, the authors acknowledged that the small sample size may reduce accuracy. TRBV28, TRBJ1-2 and TRBJ2-5 were preferentially used in persistent disease, while TRBV20-1 and TRBJ2-1 were favored in newly diagnosed disease. Compared with newly diagnosed patients, persistent Graves' disease patients had lower TCR Shannon entropy and fewer highly expanded clones, which suggests clonal expansion. Peripheral blood alone was examined, since thyroid tissue, which constituted the primary lesion, could not be accessed. Sequencing and analysis were restricted to the TCR beta chain.

The protocol used for the library was multiplex PCR. The reads were generated on an Illumina HiSeq 4000. iRepertoire HTBI primers and Arm-PCR amplification of CDR3 regions were used to construct TCR beta libraries. PCR products were gel purified before sequencing. Per the authors' processing: Across samples, approximately 68 TRBV and 13 to 15 TRBJ segments were identified and used for gene usage analysis of CDR3 amino acid clonotypes. Filtered high-quality paired reads were merged into contigs using COPE and FqMerger. Contigs were aligned with BLAST to IMGT TRBV, TRBD and TRBJ reference genes, and CDR3 was defined per IMGT. Any clonotype with a frequency above 0.1% was counted as a highly expanded clone. Shannon entropy was used to measure repertoire diversity, and the Gini coefficient was used to measure V-J evenness. Clonotypes shared by more than one individual were considered public. The public sequencing data were trimmed at Q25 with fastp and processed into clonotypes with MiXCR by TCRdb, which kept only in-frame beta chains. CDR3 protein duplicates are merged, each entry listing the most common genes and DNA. The V and J calls shown here were made by TCRdb, not taken from the authors' results. This sample lists 400,000 to 550,000 distinct CDR3 sequences; less than 20% were detected once. The leading ten clones occupy approximately 12% of the sample.

Of note for this clonotype: Its cognate antigen has yet to be identified. No base-level quality is on record; no much larger clone is a single base apart.

The CDR3 contains 16 residues, cysteine and phenylalanine counted. The retained sequence is limited to the CDR3, 48 bases, with the frame set at the first base. CDR1 and CDR2 (SGHTA, FQGTGA) derive from the germline V gene. V is clipped by 3 bases and J by 0 bases, and the sequence between their germline boundaries is 12 bases long. The time point label for this specimen denotes: newly diagnosed GD, antithyroid drugs for less than 3 months. For both TCR sequencing and RNA sequencing, RNA was extracted from PBMCs in TRIzol. Graves' disease was diagnosed according to American Thyroid Association guidelines. Recruitment of patients was carried out at an endocrinology department in Xi'an, China. From each patient, nine milliliters of peripheral blood was collected into an EDTA anticoagulant tube. Ficoll Paque Plus density gradient separation was used to isolate PBMCs, and no further T cell sorting was performed. An Agilent 2100 Bioanalyzer and agarose gel were used to check RNA quality, and a NanoDrop 2000 was used to measure RNA concentration.

These data were also filed under a second study, of T cells in Graves' hyperthyroidism and ophthalmopathy. Reported in the second study: Stable Graves' hyperthyroidism was defined as the absence of progression to ophthalmopathy over 18 months of follow-up. Hyperthyroidism patients were newly diagnosed, had a disease duration of under 2 months, and were aged 18 to 65 years. The study excluded patients with uncontrolled infections, other autoimmune diseases, pregnancy or lactation. Diagnoses were established on the basis of clinical symptoms, serum thyroxine and TRAb, thyroid ultrasound, and orbital computed tomography. The TCR CDR3 was subjected to a first round of RT-PCR using the HTBI primer set and the Qiagen OneStep RT-PCR kit. Most expanded thyroid clonotypes (frequency above 0.001) were also detected in blood, a finding suggesting that blood repertoires may reflect thyroid immune responses. Ophthalmopathy was separated from stable hyperthyroidism by a 13 V-J signature model, with just over 85% sensitivity and just over 81% specificity obtained in cross-validation and 80%/75% obtained in testing. In validation, the model predicted progression to ophthalmopathy with 55% to 71% sensitivity and roughly 72% specificity, a median of around 6.6 months before onset. To identify TCR V-J signatures that set the groups apart, the researchers used a discovery cohort of 90 to 100 patients, made up of some 41 with Graves' ophthalmopathy and some 55 with stable Graves' hyperthyroidism. Prospective prediction of ophthalmopathy was tested in an independent validation cohort consisting of 18 hyperthyroidism patients and some 17 patients who later progressed to ophthalmopathy. The 75 to 100 discovery patients were randomly split 7:3 into training and test sets. The study also compared thyroid tissue and blood T-cell repertoires from about 6 Graves' hyperthyroidism patients. After blood sampling, hyperthyroidism patients were treated with methimazole at a starting dose of 30 mg daily, and ophthalmopathy patients were treated with high-dose intravenous methylprednisolone. A second multiplex PCR round built the libraries, followed by size selection and purification. Paired-end sequencing of the libraries was performed with 100 bp reads on an Illumina HiSeq2000. SOAPnuke was used to process the raw data, removing reads that contained adapters or uncalled bases, had a mean Phred below 15, or lacked an exact match to the constant primer or identifier. High-quality paired reads were merged using COPE v1.2.5, and each unique nucleotide sequence was defined as a clonotype. MiTCR v1.1 was used to align clonotypes to the IMGT TRBV, TRBD and TRBJ reference segments. Only V-J combinations with frequency above 0.0001, covering about 99% of repertoires, were analysed. The TCS score was defined as the ratio of F50 (clonal expansion) to E x V (chaos), calculated using BLOSUM62-based TCRdist between CDR3 peptides within each V-J. Welch's t-statistics and random forest reduced roughly 540 V-J features to roughly 13, which were used in a naive Bayes classifier (R e1071). Sample size was not statistically predetermined, and blinding of investigators to group allocation was not performed. TCR Vbeta CDR3 sequencing of 135 peripheral blood samples (over 40 ophthalmopathy, about 75 hyperthyroidism and roughly 17 progressor patients) is reported in the paper.

Recombination joined TRBV7-3 with TRBJ2-1; the D gene lacks a confident call. Sequences were derived from peripheral blood mononuclear cells (PBMCs), sampled at new diagnosis, from a patient treated with antithyroid drugs. This clonotype was obtained from a woman in her twenties or thirties with Graves disease. Donor details come from another sample of the same person, matched by shared clones. The nucleotides read TGTGCCAGCAGCTTCGAGACGCCCAGCTCCTACAATGAGCAGTTCTTC. It translates to CASSFETPSSYNEQFF. Full variable domain (CDR3 extended with the reference TRBV7-3 and TRBJ2-1 proteins): GAGVSQTPSNKVTEKGKYVELRCDPISGHTALYWYRQSLGQGPEFLIYFQGTGAADDSGLPNDRFFAVRPEGSVSTLKIQRTERGDSAVYLCASSFETPSSYNEQFFGPGTRLTVL.